The present TCR beta chain was sequenced within a study of T-cell reconstitution after alpha-beta-depleted transplantation in children. Findings and caveats of the study: T-cell numbers and diversity, one year after transplant, stemmed largely from T cells that were newly produced. Reported findings indicate that, about two months after transplant, alpha-beta T cells came from several hundred expanded clones, which were derived from non-depleted graft cells. The study traced high day-60 TCRbeta diversity in some patients to surviving recipient T cells and thymic progenitors.

CDR1 and CDR2 (germline): MNHNS, SASEGT. Trimming took 5 bases from V and 2 from J, leaving 15 bases between them. CDR3 size: 15 residues. Unique molecular identifiers tagged the TCRbeta library. TCRdb recomputed calls from the PCR reads with MiXCR, one row per CDR3 protein. The sample includes around 600,000 distinct CDR3 sequences, approximately 22% of them seen just once. As for this clonotype: What it recognizes is unknown.

The sequenced sample was PBMCs, mostly from graft donor cells, obtained 360 days after TCRalphabeta/CD19-depleted stem cell transplant. V is TRBV6-1 and J is TRBJ2-5; D uncertain. This TCR derives from a boy under two years old who had a stem cell transplant for acute myeloid leukemia, so the T cells may come from the graft donor. The CDR3 DNA reads TGTGCCAGCAGTCCCTCAATGACACGGCAAGAGACCCAGTACTTC. Translated: CASSPSMTRQETQYF.